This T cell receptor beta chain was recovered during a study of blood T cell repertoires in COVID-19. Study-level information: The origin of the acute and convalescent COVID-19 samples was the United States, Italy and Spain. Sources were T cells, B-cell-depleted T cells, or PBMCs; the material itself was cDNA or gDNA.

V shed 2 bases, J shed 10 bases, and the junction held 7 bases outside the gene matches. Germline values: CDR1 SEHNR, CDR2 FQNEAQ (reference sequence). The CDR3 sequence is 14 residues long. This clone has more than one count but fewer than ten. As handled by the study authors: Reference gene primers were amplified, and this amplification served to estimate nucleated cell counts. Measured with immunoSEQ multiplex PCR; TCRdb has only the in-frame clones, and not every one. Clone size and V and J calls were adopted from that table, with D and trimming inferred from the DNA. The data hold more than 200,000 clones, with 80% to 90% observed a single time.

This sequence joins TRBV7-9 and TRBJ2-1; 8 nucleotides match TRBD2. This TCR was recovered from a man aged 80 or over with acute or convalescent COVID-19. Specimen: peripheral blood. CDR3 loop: CASSLPAGVREQFF. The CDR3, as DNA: TGTGCCAGCAGCTTACCAGCGGGAGTGCGGGAGCAGTTCTTC.